This T cell receptor beta chain was captured in a study of siplizumab effects on memory and regulatory T cells (dated 2019 in TCRdb). As for the study more broadly: The study examined how the anti-CD2 antibody siplizumab affects alloreactive T-cell subsets in allogeneic mixed lymphocyte reactions built from human PBMCs. Here is what the overall study found, with its caveats: Among mappable alloreactive CD4+ clones, an average Treg-derived fraction of over 60% was observed with siplizumab, compared with less than 35% in control reactions. The cumulative frequency of alloreactive sequences traceable to unstimulated CD4+ memory T cells was significantly reduced by siplizumab. The suppressive function of proliferating Tregs from siplizumab cultures was not functionally confirmed. Because sequences below about 10^-5 frequency were poorly captured, only a minor fraction of alloreactive clones could be mapped to unstimulated subsets. Roughly 75-95% of proliferating CD4+ or CD8+ clones could not be assigned a naive or memory phenotype. Compared with memory T cells, unstimulated naive T cells appeared more diverse, and naive cells seemed to make a substantial contribution to the alloresponse.

TCRbeta CDR3 sequencing was performed on sorted unstimulated T cells and on proliferating T cells recovered from mixed lymphocyte reactions. Fresh whole blood from about 10 HLA-typed healthy donors served as the source for isolating PBMCs. To map where alloreactive clones came from, unstimulated CD4+ non-regulatory T cells were FACS-sorted. The germline ends are 8 bases apart after V is trimmed by 3 bases and J by 0 bases. For CDR1 and CDR2, the germline V gene lists MGHRA and YSYEKL. Inclusive of the bounding cysteine and phenylalanine, the CDR3 is 14 residues long. The retained sequence is limited to the CDR3, 42 bases, with the frame set at the first base. The library was built by means of the immunoSEQ multiplex PCR assay. Each sample had 90,000 to 100,000 TCR templates assayed by the deep sequencing platform. Genomic DNA extracted from sorted T cells was the material used for TCRbeta CDR3 sequencing. The authors' pipeline ran thus. The R programming language was used for clonal analysis of the TCRbeta CDR3 data. Alloreactive CD4+ and CD8+ clones were identified by comparing unstimulated samples to CFSE-low samples taken after the reaction. Regulatory or non-regulatory origin of alloreactive CD4+ clones was assigned by matching sequences to the sorted unstimulated Treg and non-Treg repertoires. TCRdb re-hosts the immuneACCESS table, in-frame sequences only. Its copies lack some clones; in the studies checked, an unresolved V gene accounts for under half of them, and the cause for the rest is not known. Clonal size and the V and J genes are those of that table, whereas D and trimming came from the DNA. The sample data list some 120,000 clones, and less than 95% of these were observed just once. The ten largest clones take up roughly 1.7% of the sample.

For this clone: This clone's antigen is unknown. No base qualities exist here, and no much larger clone lies one base off it.

The chain employs TRBV4-1 and TRBJ1-2; no D gene call is confident. This TCR was recovered from a human donor in good health. The sequenced material came from non-Treg CD4+ T cells sorted from blood. The sample's cell subset or site label, in plain terms: FACS-sorted unstimulated CD4+ non-regulatory T cells. The CDR3 amino acid sequence is: CASSQDRANYGYTF. The sequence in DNA is TGCGCCAGCAGCCAGGACCGCGCTAACTATGGCTACACCTTC.